This T cell receptor beta chain was recovered during a study of beta chain features in type 1 diabetes. Worth noting for this clone: Antigen specificity is unknown.

CD45RO/CCR7/CD25/CD127/CD95/CD27 sorting isolated CD4+ naive, central memory, regulatory and stem cell-like memory cells. V shed 4 bases and J 0 bases; nucleotides not matched to a gene: 12. CDR3 length: 17 residues. Germline-derived CDR1 and CDR2 are SQVTM and ANQGSEA. General observations from the study: VDJ junctions in type 1 diabetes patients carried more deletions and fewer insertions. Within patients, naive, central memory and Treg TCRB repertoires seemed more similar than within healthy donors.

Sequenced material consisted of expressed TCRB transcripts (all of the isolated RNA was reverse transcribed). Naive, central memory and regulatory T cell samples produced a mean of approximately 3.9 million reads. Assay used: immunoSEQ multiplex PCR; TCRdb lists only in-frame clones, some missing. The table lists 450,000 to 600,000 clones, around 28% of them singletons. This sequence was found in a man between 18 and 35 years old in good health. Specimen: naive CD4+ T cells from blood. The chain uses TRBV29-1 and TRBJ2-3, with TRBD1 identical over 8 bases. CDR3 sequence (DNA): TGCAGCGTTGTCGGGACAGGCCACGATTCTAGCACAGATACGCAGTATTTT. It codes for CSVVGTGHDSSTDTQYF.